This TCR beta chain was sequenced for a study of regulatory T cells in long-lasting Graves disease. Time point denoted: persistent/refractory GD, antithyroid drugs over 5 years with positive TRAb. Construction of the TCR library relied on RNA isolated from PBMCs. Investigators prepared the TCR beta libraries by applying iRepertoire HTBI primers and Arm-PCR of CDR3 regions. Authors' analysis steps: The samples included around 64 TRBV and about 13 TRBJ segments. TCRdb used MiXCR to reprocess the multiplex PCR reads, holding one entry per CDR3 protein. The V and J calls were not made by the authors but by TCRdb's processing. This sample has a few hundred thousand distinct CDR3 sequences, with around 23% found just once. CDR3 length: 15 amino acids. Germline CDR1 is LGHDT and CDR2 is YNNKEL (reference sequence). V was clipped by 1 base and J by 0 bases, with 7 bases between them. This clonotype was seen a few times.

This rearrangement joins TRBV3-1 to TRBJ1-5, with D possibly matching TRBD1 (5 bases). Material: peripheral blood mononuclear cells (PBMCs), obtained when the disease was refractory, from a patient treated with antithyroid drugs. The source is a female donor with Graves disease. CDR3 DNA: TGTGCCAGCAGCCAAGGACAGCCTAGCAATCAGCCCCAGCATTTT. Translation: CASSQGQPSNQPQHF.